These 23 T cell receptor beta chains were sequenced from one sample in a study of T cell clones after liver transplantation (dated by TCRdb to between 2018 and 2020). Receptor amplification or capture employed the immunoSEQ multiplex PCR assay. The table comes from immuneACCESS by way of TCRdb, which keeps in-frame sequences with V and J called. Part of the clones is missing from these tables; in studies checked, under half for an unresolved V gene and the rest for unknown reasons. In this sample the table shows 65,000 to 85,000 clones, under 90% of which occur a single time. The top ten clonotypes cover 2.1% of the sample. The sample consisted of CD4+ T cells from blood, taken 48 months after liver transplant. These receptors all stem from a human patient who received a liver transplant. Because of the transplant, the T cells may be the graft donor's rather than the patient's own.

The chain has TRBV30 and TRBJ2-6, with 7 bases identical to TRBD1. Germline loops: CDR1 GTSNPN, CDR2 SVGIG (reference sequence). With 3 bases clipped from V and 2 bases from J, the junction kept 10 bases outside the gene matches. The CDR3 has 17 amino acids. The CDR3 bases are TGTGCCTGGAGGGTACCTGACAGGGTAGCTGGGGCCAACGTCCTGACTTTC. Translated, it gives CAWRVPDRVAGANVLTF.

The V call is TRBV29-1, the J call TRBJ1-5; the D gene is possibly TRBD1 (5 bases). This CDR3 region has 13 residues. V lost 4 bases and J 4 bases, leaving 11 bases between the germline ends. Germline lookup yields CDR1 SQVTM and CDR2 ANQGSEA. The CDR3 protein is CSVGEGINQPQHF. Here the CDR3 DNA reads TGCAGCGTTGGAGAGGGGATAAATCAGCCCCAGCATTTT. Full variable domain (rest looked up from reference TRBV29-1 and TRBJ1-5): SAVISQKPSRDICQRGTSLTIQCQVDSQVTMMFWYRQQPGQSLTLIATANQGSEATYESGFVIDKFPISRPNLTFSTLTVSNMSPEDSSIYLCSVGEGINQPQHFGDGTRLSIL.

V gene TRBV19 combines with J gene TRBJ1-1; D gene uncertain. Germline V gene data show CDR1 as LNHDA and CDR2 as SQIVND (reference sequence). The V end lost 0 bases, the J end lost 4 bases, and 0 bases lay between the germline ends. The CDR3 contains 11 residues. The CDR3 DNA sequence: TGTGCCAGTAGTATAGACACTGAAGCTTTCTTT. Its translation is CASSIDTEAFF.

The V call is TRBV7-3, the J call TRBJ2-1; D call uncertain. Germline CDR1 SGHTA, CDR2 FQGTGA. The CDR3 consists of 13 residues. The V end lost 3 bases, the J end lost 10 bases, and 13 bases lay between the germline ends. CDR3: CASSLVGFVEQFF. In DNA, the CDR3 is TGTGCCAGCAGCTTGGTGGGGTTCGTAGAGCAGTTCTTC.

The chain is built from TRBV5-4 and TRBJ1-3, with D perhaps matching TRBD1 (5 bases). CDR1 and CDR2 from the germline V gene are SGHNT and YYREEE (reference sequence). Trimming removed 0 bases from V and 0 bases from J, with 13 bases in between. CDR3 length: 17 amino acids. The CDR3 sequence is CASSLGLGPSSGNTIYF. CDR3 DNA: TGTGCCAGCAGCTTGGGTCTGGGGCCGAGCTCTGGAAACACCATATATTTT.

The rearrangement links TRBV30 to TRBJ1-4; D not certain. V lost 3 bases and J 3 bases, leaving 8 bases between the germline ends. CDR1 is GTSNPN and CDR2 is SVGIG in the germline V gene (reference sequence). CDR3 length: 13 residues. CDR3: CAWSPSPNEKLFF. CDR3 nucleotides: TGTGCCTGGAGCCCCTCCCCTAATGAAAAACTGTTTTTT. Drawing the rest from reference TRBV30 and TRBJ1-4, the complete variable domain is SQTIHQWPATLVQPVGSPLSLECTVEGTSNPNLYWYRQAAGRGLQLLFYSVGIGQISSEVPQNLSASRPQDRQFILSSKKLLLSDSGFYLCAWSPSPNEKLFFGSGTQLSVL.

The chain joins TRBV6-5 to TRBJ2-7; 8 nucleotides line up with TRBD2. CDR1 and CDR2 (germline): MNHEY, SVGAGI. The CDR3 runs 16 residues. V lost 2 bases and J lost 5; bases outside the gene matches: 11. The CDR3 loop reads CASSYLQGGLAHEQYF. For the CDR3, the DNA is TGTGCCAGCAGTTACCTACAGGGCGGACTAGCCCACGAGCAGTACTTC.

The CDR3 is CATSRDLDQPQHF. In DNA form, the CDR3 reads TGTGCCACCAGCAGAGATTTAGATCAGCCCCAGCATTTT. The V and J genes are TRBV15 and TRBJ1-5; D call uncertain. V was trimmed by 0 bases and J by 5 bases, leaving 5 bases between them. CDR1 LNHNV and CDR2 YYDKDF come from the germline V gene (reference sequence). The CDR3 runs 13 residues.

The V gene is TRBV6-5, the J gene TRBJ1-1; the D gene is possibly TRBD1 (6 bases). This CDR3 has 14 residues. Germline CDR1 reads MNHEY; CDR2 reads SVGAGI. V was cut by 2 bases and J by 1 base, with 8 bases left in between. CDR3 residues: CASSYIGGNTEAFF. CDR3 DNA: TGTGCCAGCAGTTACATAGGGGGGAACACTGAAGCTTTCTTT.

This clone was seen just once. This chain connects TRBV18 to TRBJ2-2; 11 bases are a match to TRBD2. Germline V gene data show CDR1 as KGHSH and CDR2 as LQKENI. Unmatched junction bases numbered 6, after V lost 5 bases and J lost 4 bases. The CDR3 has 16 amino acids. CDR3 residues: CASSSPSGGSTGELFF. The CDR3 region has the DNA TGTGCCAGCTCATCGCCTAGCGGGGGGAGCACCGGGGAGCTGTTTTTT.

The V call is TRBV4-3, the J call TRBJ2-5; possibly TRBD2 for D (7 bases). Germline V gene sequence: CDR1 LGHNA, CDR2 YSLEER. The CDR3 runs 18 residues. Trimming removed 2 bases from V and 4 bases from J, with 23 bases in between. The CDR3 region has the DNA TGCGCCAGCAGCCAAAGGACATGGGGGGGCAATCCCGGAGAGACCCAGTACTTC. Its translation is CASSQRTWGGNPGETQYF.

The chain is built from TRBV28 and TRBJ2-7; D call uncertain. This CDR3 is 11 amino acids long. CDR1 and CDR2 (germline): MDHEN, SYDVKM. V was cut by 6 bases and J by 1 base, with 4 bases left in between. CDR3 loop: CASSKSYEQYF. CDR3 coding DNA: TGTGCCAGCAGCAAGTCCTACGAGCAGTACTTC. Complete variable domain (other parts from reference TRBV28 and TRBJ2-7): DVKVTQSSRYLVKRTGEKVFLECVQDMDHENMFWYRQDPGLGLRLIYFSYDVKMKEKGDIPEGYSVSREKKERFSLILESASTNQTSMYLCASSKSYEQYFGPGTRLTVT.

This clone was recorded a few times. The rearrangement links TRBV28 to TRBJ1-2, with D possibly being TRBD1 (5 bases). The germline gives CDR1 MDHEN, CDR2 SYDVKM. With 8 bases removed from V and 0 bases from J, the gap between germline ends came to 7 bases. This CDR3 contains 12 residues. CDR3 protein: CASLQANYGYTF. The CDR3 DNA sequence: TGTGCCAGCCTACAGGCTAACTATGGCTACACCTTC.

The gene calls are TRBV4-1 and TRBJ2-7; D is undetermined. The V gene lost 0 bases and the J gene lost 0 bases, with 12 bases spanning the gap. The CDR3 is made up of 16 amino acids. Germline assignment: CDR1 MGHRA and CDR2 YSYEKL. The CDR3 region is CASSQERGPSSYEQYF. In DNA, the CDR3 is TGCGCCAGCAGCCAAGAGCGTGGGCCGAGCTCCTACGAGCAGTACTTC.

DNA of the CDR3: TGTGCCAGCAGCCGAAAACGGGACTTCCCTTTTAACACCGGGGAGCTGTTTTTT. As protein: CASSRKRDFPFNTGELFF. The chain is built from TRBV14 and TRBJ2-2; D might be TRBD2 (6 bases). This CDR3 comprises 18 residues. V was pared by 4 bases and J by 2 bases, with 20 bases between. Germline V gene sequence: CDR1 SGHDN, CDR2 FVKESK.

The V and J genes are TRBV10-3 and TRBJ1-2, with D maybe TRBD1 (5 bases). CDR3 length: 13 residues. Germline V gene data show CDR1 as ENHRY and CDR2 as SYGVKD. V gave up 8 bases and J gave up 2 bases, with 12 bases separating them. CDR3 coding DNA: TGTGCCATCGCGTTGCAGGGCAACTATGGCTACACCTTC. It codes for CAIALQGNYGYTF.

The rearrangement joins TRBV11-3 to TRBJ2-3; TRBD1 aligns across 7 bases. Germline assignment: CDR1 SGHNT and CDR2 YENEEA. The CDR3 extends over 16 amino acids. V lost 5 bases and J lost 0; bases outside the gene matches: 8. Here the CDR3 reads CASSPPGTDSTDTQYF. The CDR3 DNA reads as TGTGCCAGCAGCCCCCCCGGGACAGACAGCACAGATACGCAGTATTTT.

This clone was counted only a few times. The chain carries TRBV7-2 and TRBJ1-5, with unresolved D. Germline-derived CDR1 and CDR2 are SGHTA and FQGNSA. The length of the CDR3 is 15 residues. V lost 3 bases to trimming and J lost 0 bases, with 9 bases between them. CDR3 sequence: CASSFFADSNQPQHF. The CDR3 bases are TGTGCCAGCAGCTTTTTCGCAGATAGCAATCAGCCCCAGCATTTT.

This rearrangement joins TRBV13 to TRBJ2-7; 11 bases agree with TRBD2. This CDR3 comprises 15 residues. After removal of 0 bases from V and 5 bases from J, the junction contained 3 bases not matched to a gene. CDR1 is PRHDT and CDR2 is FYEKMQ in the germline V gene (reference sequence). The CDR3 nucleotides read TGTGCCAGCAGCTTAGGGACTAGCGGGGTCGACGAGCAGTACTTC. It codes for CASSLGTSGVDEQYF.

This rearrangement joins TRBV6-5 to TRBJ2-7; D ambiguous. The CDR3 has 15 amino acids. Per the germline V gene, CDR1 is MNHEY and CDR2 is SVGAGI. Trimming took 2 bases from V and 4 from J, leaving 15 bases between them. The CDR3 region has the DNA TGTGCCAGCAGTTACACCGGAGACAAGGAGTACGAGCAGTACTTC. Amino acids: CASSYTGDKEYEQYF.

This rearrangement joins TRBV29-1 to TRBJ1-1; 11 bases match TRBD1. CDR3 length equals 13 residues. CDR1 and CDR2 (germline): SQVTM, ANQGSEA. The trim removed 6 bases at V and 11 bases at J, leaving 11 bases unmatched. CDR3 region: CSVEGTGGFEAFF. The CDR3 DNA sequence: TGCAGCGTCGAGGGGACAGGGGGGTTCGAGGCTTTCTTT.

DNA of the CDR3: TGTGCCACCAGCCCCCGACTAGCGGGAGGGCCAAGTGAGCAGTTCTTC. Translating gives CATSPRLAGGPSEQFF. The V and J genes are TRBV15 and TRBJ2-1, with 14 bases matching TRBD2. Germline V gene sequence: CDR1 LNHNV, CDR2 YYDKDF (reference sequence). V dropped 5 bases and J dropped 9; count of bases not matched to a gene: 9. The CDR3 runs 16 residues.

This clone showed up many times. V and J are TRBV30 and TRBJ1-1; D not resolved. With 2 bases removed from V and 1 base from J, the gap between germline ends came to 20 bases. This CDR3 region has 17 residues. Germline V CDR1 and CDR2: GTSNPN, SVGIG (reference sequence). The CDR3 reads CAWSWSSPGLTNTEAFF. The CDR3 DNA reads TGTGCCTGGAGTTGGTCTTCTCCTGGACTGACGAACACTGAAGCTTTCTTT. The full variable domain, rest sourced from reference TRBV30 and TRBJ1-1, is SQTIHQWPATLVQPVGSPLSLECTVEGTSNPNLYWYRQAAGRGLQLLFYSVGIGQISSEVPQNLSASRPQDRQFILSSKKLLLSDSGFYLCAWSWSSPGLTNTEAFFGQGTRLTVV.